This entry is about one T cell receptor beta chain. The data were produced by immunoSEQ multiplex PCR, yet TCRdb's version contains in-frame clones alone and is incomplete. The sample includes roughly 84,000 clones, about 91% of them seen just once. This sample was included in a study of control samples from healthy donors and cancer patients. Sample: blood. The source is a middle-aged man in good health.

Here the CDR3 DNA reads TGTGCCAGCAGATCGGACGTTTTGAACACTGAAGCTTTCTTT. Its translation: CASRSDVLNTEAFF. The rearrangement joins TRBV27 to TRBJ1-1; D ambiguous. V gave up 6 bases and J gave up 0 bases, with 11 bases separating them. The CDR3 length is 14 residues. From germline, CDR1 is MNHEY and CDR2 SMNVEV (reference sequence).